The 14 T cell receptor beta chains below were found in one sample sequenced in a study of OX40 agonist ivuxolimab in advanced cancers. Assay used: immunoSEQ multiplex PCR; TCRdb lists only in-frame clones, some missing. The table includes 72,000 or so clones, nearly 90% detected once. The source was CD4+ or CD8+ T cells sorted from blood, collected in a trial of the OX40 agonist ivuxolimab. The source is an adult with an advanced solid tumor such as melanoma, head and neck, liver or kidney cancer.

This chain uses TRBV6-5 with TRBJ1-4; tentative D call: TRBD1 (5 bases). V dropped 7 bases and J dropped 6 bases, with 15 bases sitting between them. Looked up from germline, CDR1 is MNHEY and CDR2 is SVGAGI. The length of the CDR3 is 14 residues. This CDR3 is CASKGVGVDEKLFF. DNA of the CDR3: TGTGCCAGCAAAGGGGTCGGGGTTGATGAAAAACTGTTTTTT.

The V gene is TRBV19, the J gene TRBJ2-6; D is ambiguous. Trimming left V 7 bases short and J 1 base short, with 11 bases between. The CDR3 contains 15 residues. The germline V gene has CDR1 LNHDA and CDR2 SQIVND (reference sequence). CDR3 amino acids: CASTPMGSGANVLTF. The CDR3 region has the DNA TGTGCCAGTACCCCTATGGGATCTGGGGCCAACGTCCTGACTTTC.

The chain couples TRBV9 to TRBJ1-3, with D tentatively TRBD1 (6 bases). V lost 0 bases to trimming and J lost 2 bases, with 9 bases between them. CDR1 is SGDLS, CDR2 YYNGEE, per germline. The CDR3 is 15 residues long. The CDR3 DNA sequence: TGTGCCAGCAGCGTAGTGGGGGGCCCTGGAAACACCATATATTTT. Its protein is CASSVVGGPGNTIYF.

V and J are TRBV7-8 and TRBJ1-5; D ambiguous. CDR1 is SGHVS, CDR2 FQNEAQ, per germline. V was trimmed by 4 bases and J by 6 bases, leaving 7 bases between them. The CDR3 consists of 12 residues. In DNA form, the CDR3 reads TGTGCCAGCAGCTCGCTAGCTCAGCCCCAGCATTTT. This encodes CASSSLAQPQHF.

The chain is built from TRBV28 and TRBJ1-1; no firm D call. Trimming stripped 5 bases from V and 0 bases from J, with 13 bases between. The CDR3 covers 15 residues. Germline CDR1 MDHEN, CDR2 SYDVKM. CDR3 DNA: TGTGCCAGCAGTCCTCGGGGAGACGTGAACACTGAAGCTTTCTTT. This gives the protein CASSPRGDVNTEAFF.

V and J are TRBV30 and TRBJ1-1; D might be TRBD1 (5 bases). Trimming stripped 3 bases from V and 3 bases from J, with 11 bases between. Germline assignment: CDR1 GTSNPN and CDR2 SVGIG (reference sequence). The CDR3 has 13 residues. The CDR3 nucleotides read TGTGCCTGGAGCAGACAGTCCTACACTGAAGCTTTCTTT. Translated, it gives CAWSRQSYTEAFF.

Concerning this clone: The same CDR3 arises from other DNA sequences in this sample as well. The genes are TRBV5-1 and TRBJ1-5; 9 bases are a match to TRBD1. With 0 bases clipped from V and 2 bases from J, the junction kept 0 bases outside the gene matches. Per germline, CDR1 SGHRS and CDR2 YFSETQ. The CDR3 has 15 amino acids. Written as DNA, the CDR3 is TGCGCCAGCAGCTTGGGGACAGGGGGCAATCAGCCCCAGCATTTT. As protein: CASSLGTGGNQPQHF. Based on the CDR3 plus reference TRBV5-1 and TRBJ1-5, the full variable domain is KAGVTQTPRYLIKTRGQQVTLSCSPISGHRSVSWYQQTPGQGLQFLFEYFSETQRNKGNFPGRFSGRQFSNSRSEMNVSTLELGDSALYLCASSLGTGGNQPQHFGDGTRLSIL.

This rearrangement joins TRBV4-2 to TRBJ2-7; 8 nucleotides line up with TRBD2. Germline V gene sequence: CDR1 LGHNA, CDR2 YNFKEQ. The CDR3 runs to 17 residues. V gave up 0 bases and J gave up 4 bases; unmatched junction bases: 11. The CDR3 sequence: CASSQDGDGRASYEQYF. The CDR3 coding sequence is TGTGCCAGCAGCCAAGATGGGGACGGGAGGGCGAGTTACGAGCAGTACTTC.

This clone was counted a single time. This sequence joins TRBV5-6 and TRBJ2-5; TRBD1 matches at 8 bases. The germline V gene has CDR1 SGHDT and CDR2 YYEEEE. The V and J ends lost 1 base and 3 bases, in that order; junction bases with no gene match: 5. The CDR3 has 15 amino acids. CDR3 nucleotides: TGTGCCAGCAGCTTGACAGGGGGACCGGAAGAGACCCAGTACTTC. Amino acids: CASSLTGGPEETQYF.

The J gene is TRBJ2-1, the V gene TRBV28; 14 bases agree with TRBD2. The CDR3 sequence is 15 residues long. Per the germline V gene, CDR1 is MDHEN and CDR2 is SYDVKM. V lost 7 bases, J lost 10 bases, and 9 bases stayed unmatched. CDR3 loop: CASNPGTSGSWEQFF. CDR3 coding DNA: TGTGCCAGCAATCCCGGGACTAGCGGGAGTTGGGAGCAGTTCTTC. The full variable domain, its missing parts supplied by reference TRBV28 and TRBJ2-1, is DVKVTQSSRYLVKRTGEKVFLECVQDMDHENMFWYRQDPGLGLRLIYFSYDVKMKEKGDIPEGYSVSREKKERFSLILESASTNQTSMYLCASNPGTSGSWEQFFGPGTRLTVL.

The chain uses TRBV29-1 and TRBJ2-1; the D gene is possibly TRBD2 (5 bases). The CDR3 contains 13 residues. Trimming shortened V by 6 bases and J by 1 base, and 10 bases separated the two germline ends. Germline loops: CDR1 SQVTM, CDR2 ANQGSEA. DNA for the CDR3: TGCAGCGTACAAGAGGGATCCTACAATGAGCAGTTCTTC. Protein sequence: CSVQEGSYNEQFF.

V usage is TRBV18 and J usage is TRBJ2-3, with TRBD2 identical over 7 bases. V was clipped by 3 bases and J by 5 bases; unmatched bases: 11. CDR1 and CDR2 from the germline V gene are KGHSH and LQKENI. The CDR3 totals 16 residues. The CDR3 DNA is TGTGCCAGCTCACCCCAACCGGGGGGAGAAGGAGATACGCAGTATTTT. Translation gives CASSPQPGGEGDTQYF. The variable domain in full, completed from reference TRBV18 and TRBJ2-3, reads NAGVMQNPRHLVRRRGQEARLRCSPMKGHSHVYWYRQLPEEGLKFMVYLQKENIIDESGMPKERFSAEFPKEGPSILRIQQVVRGDSAAYFCASSPQPGGEGDTQYFGPGTRLTVL.

The gene calls are TRBV30 and TRBJ2-1; the D gene could be TRBD1 or TRBD2 (5 bases each). CDR3 size: 14 residues. The V gene's germline CDR1 is GTSNPN and CDR2 SVGIG (reference sequence). The V gene lost 1 base and the J gene lost 2 bases, with 9 bases spanning the gap. The CDR3 DNA follows: TGTGCCTGGAGTGCTGGGGACGCCTACAATGAGCAGTTCTTC. As protein: CAWSAGDAYNEQFF.

V usage is TRBV28 and J usage is TRBJ2-3; D uncertain. This CDR3 is built from 13 residues. Trimming left V 6 bases short and J 0 bases short, with 7 bases between. Per the germline V gene, CDR1 is MDHEN and CDR2 is SYDVKM. CDR3 sequence (DNA): TGTGCCAGCAGGCTCGCGAGCACAGATACGCAGTATTTT. Protein sequence: CASRLASTDTQYF.